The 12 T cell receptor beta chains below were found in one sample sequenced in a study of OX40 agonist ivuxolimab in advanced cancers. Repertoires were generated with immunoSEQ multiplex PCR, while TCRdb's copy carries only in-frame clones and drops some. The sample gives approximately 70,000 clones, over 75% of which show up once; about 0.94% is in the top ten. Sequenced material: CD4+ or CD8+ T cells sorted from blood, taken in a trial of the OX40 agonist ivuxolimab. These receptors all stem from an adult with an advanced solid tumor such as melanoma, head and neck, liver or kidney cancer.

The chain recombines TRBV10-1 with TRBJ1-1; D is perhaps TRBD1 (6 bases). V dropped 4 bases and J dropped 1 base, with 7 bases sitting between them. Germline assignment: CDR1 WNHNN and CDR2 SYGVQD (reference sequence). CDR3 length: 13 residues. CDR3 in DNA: TGCGCCAGCAGTGGGGACAAGAACACTGAAGCTTTCTTT. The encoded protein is CASSGDKNTEAFF.

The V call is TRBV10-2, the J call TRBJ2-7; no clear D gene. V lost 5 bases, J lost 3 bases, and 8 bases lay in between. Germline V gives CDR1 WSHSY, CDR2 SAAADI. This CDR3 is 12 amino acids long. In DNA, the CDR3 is TGCGCCAGCAGTCCCACAGACTACGAGCAGTACTTC. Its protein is CASSPTDYEQYF.

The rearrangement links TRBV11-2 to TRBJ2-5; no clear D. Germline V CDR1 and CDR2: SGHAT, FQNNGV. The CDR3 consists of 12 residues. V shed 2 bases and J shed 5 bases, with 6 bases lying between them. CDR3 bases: TGTGCCAGCAGCTTAAGCCGGGAGACCCAGTACTTC. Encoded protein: CASSLSRETQYF.

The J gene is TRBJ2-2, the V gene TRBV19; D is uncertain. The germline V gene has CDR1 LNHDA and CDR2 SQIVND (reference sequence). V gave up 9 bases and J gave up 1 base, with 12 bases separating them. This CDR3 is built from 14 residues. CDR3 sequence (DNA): TGTGCCAGCACGATCCAGCAGAACACCGGGGAGCTGTTTTTT. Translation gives CASTIQQNTGELFF.

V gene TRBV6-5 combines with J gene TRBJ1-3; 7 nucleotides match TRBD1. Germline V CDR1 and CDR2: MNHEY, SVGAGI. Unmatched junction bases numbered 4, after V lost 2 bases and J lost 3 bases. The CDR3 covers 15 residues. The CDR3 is CASSYDRASGNTIYF. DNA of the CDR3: TGTGCCAGCAGTTACGACAGGGCCAGTGGAAACACCATATATTTT.

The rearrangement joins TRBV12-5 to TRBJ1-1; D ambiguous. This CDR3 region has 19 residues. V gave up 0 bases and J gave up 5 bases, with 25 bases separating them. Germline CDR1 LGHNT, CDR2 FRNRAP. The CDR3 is CASGLVNRGLLINGTEAFF. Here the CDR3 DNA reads TGTGCTAGTGGTTTGGTAAATCGTGGGTTACTAATTAATGGGACTGAAGCTTTCTTT.

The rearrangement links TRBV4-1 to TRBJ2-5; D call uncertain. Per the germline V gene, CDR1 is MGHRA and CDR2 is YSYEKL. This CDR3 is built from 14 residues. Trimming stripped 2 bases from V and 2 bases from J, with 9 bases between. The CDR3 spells CASSQQELQETQYF. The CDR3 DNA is TGCGCCAGCAGCCAACAGGAGTTGCAAGAGACCCAGTACTTC.

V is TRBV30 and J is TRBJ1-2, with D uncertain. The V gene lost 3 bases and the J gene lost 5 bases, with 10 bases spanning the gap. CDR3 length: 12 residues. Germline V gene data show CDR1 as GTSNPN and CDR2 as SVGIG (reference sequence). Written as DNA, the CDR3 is TGTGCCTGGAGGGTTTCGGTTTATGGCTACACCTTC. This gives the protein CAWRVSVYGYTF.

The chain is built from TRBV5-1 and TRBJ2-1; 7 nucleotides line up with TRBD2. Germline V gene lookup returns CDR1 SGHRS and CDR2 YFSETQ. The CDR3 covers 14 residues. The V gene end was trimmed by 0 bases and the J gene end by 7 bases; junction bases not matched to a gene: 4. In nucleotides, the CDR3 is TGCGCCAGCAGCTTGGGTGGGCGGGAGAATGAGCAGTTCTTC. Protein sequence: CASSLGGRENEQFF.

The CDR3 loop is CASTPTTGGGGAGELFF. The CDR3 region has the DNA TGTGCCAGCACCCCAACAACAGGGGGCGGTGGGGCCGGGGAGCTGTTTTTT. J is TRBJ2-2 and V is TRBV4-2; 9 bases line up with TRBD1. V gave up 7 bases and J gave up 6 bases; unmatched junction bases: 15. Germline V CDR1 and CDR2: LGHNA, YNFKEQ. The CDR3 has 17 residues.

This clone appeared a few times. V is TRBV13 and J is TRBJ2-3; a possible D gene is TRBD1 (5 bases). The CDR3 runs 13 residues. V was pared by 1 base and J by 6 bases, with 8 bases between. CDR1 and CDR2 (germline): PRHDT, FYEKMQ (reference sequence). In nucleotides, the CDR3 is TGTGCCAGCAGCTTAGAACAGGCGGATACGCAGTATTTT. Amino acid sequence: CASSLEQADTQYF.

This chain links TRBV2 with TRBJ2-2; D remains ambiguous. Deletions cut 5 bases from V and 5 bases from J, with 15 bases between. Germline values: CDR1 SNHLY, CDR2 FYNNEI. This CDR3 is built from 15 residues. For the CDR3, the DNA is TGTGCCAGCAGTCCGGACCGCCCCGGGACCGGGGAGCTGTTTTTT. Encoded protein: CASSPDRPGTGELFF.